This T cell receptor beta chain derives from a study of blood T cell repertoires in COVID-19. Turning to the study itself: T cells, B-cell-depleted T cells, or PBMCs provided the cDNA or gDNA that served as material.

This clone was observed once. This table comes from immunoSEQ multiplex PCR, and its TCRdb copy is limited to in-frame clones, with some not included. This sample has a few hundred thousand clones, with 80% to 90% found just once. Researchers sorted participants into cohorts using their self-reported clinical history. This receptor was identified in a man aged 18 to 29 who had recovered from COVID-19. The sample was PBMCs or T cells enriched from blood (not recorded which).

In DNA, the CDR3 is TGTGCCAGCAGCTTAGTGTTCTCGAGGGCTCTCGGGGTGGTCGAGACCCAGTACTTC. This gives the protein CASSLVFSRALGVVETQYF. The chain carries TRBV7-6 and TRBJ2-5; possible D gene TRBD2, 5 bases. Germline loops: CDR1 SGHVS, CDR2 FNYEAQ. The CDR3 contains 19 residues. V was cut by 1 base and J by 5 bases, with 26 bases left in between. Drawing the rest from reference TRBV7-6 and TRBJ2-5, the complete variable domain is GAGVSQSPRYKVTKRGQDVALRCDPISGHVSLYWYRQALGQGPEFLTYFNYEAQQDKSGLPNDRFSAERPEGSISTLTIQRTEQRDSAMYRCASSLVFSRALGVVETQYFGPGTRLLVL.